Below, 8 T cell receptor beta chains from the same sample are listed, as sequenced in a study of T cell repertoires in cytomegalovirus infection. TCRdb re-analysed the reads in MiXCR, keeping a single row per CDR3 protein. The profile shows around 100,000 distinct CDR3 sequences, 20% to 30% of them singletons. Sequencing was performed on CD8+ T cells from PBMCs. Receptor source: a human donor in good health (CMV status not recorded). Some clones in this sample may be carry-over from other donors' samples.

This clonotype was counted between two and nine times. At one of its ends the junction is not consistent with the germline gene, which may arise from a read error. V gene TRBV28 combines with J gene TRBJ2-3; 14 bases line up with TRBD2. This CDR3 region has 13 residues. Germline V gene data show CDR1 as MDHEN and CDR2 as SYDVKM. In DNA form, the CDR3 reads TGTGCCAGCAGCCCCCGACTAGCGGGGGGGTTCACTTTT. Encoded protein: CASSPRLAGGFTF.

J is TRBJ2-1 and V is TRBV6-5; D is tentatively TRBD1 or TRBD2 (6 bases each). This CDR3 region has 13 residues. Trimming took off 0 bases at V and 8 bases at J, with 8 bases between the two ends. In germline, CDR1 is MNHEY, CDR2 SVGAGI. The CDR3: CASSYSGGHEQFF. In DNA form, the CDR3 reads TGTGCCAGCAGTTACTCAGGGGGGCATGAGCAGTTCTTC.

The V gene is TRBV7-2, the J gene TRBJ1-3; D ambiguous. There are 14 residues in the CDR3. Between the trimmed V and J ends, which lost 3 bases and 4 bases, there was a span of 10 bases. From germline, CDR1 is SGHTA and CDR2 FQGNSA. The CDR3 DNA sequence: TGTGCCAGCAGCTTTACCGGCCCAGGAAACACCATATATTTT. It codes for CASSFTGPGNTIYF.

CDR3: CSANGQGGGELFF. In DNA form, the CDR3 reads TGCAGCGCCAATGGACAGGGTGGCGGGGAGCTGTTTTTT. The chain is built from TRBV29-1 and TRBJ2-2; TRBD1 matches at 8 bases. The CDR3 contains 13 residues. V trimming: 7 bases; J trimming: 7 bases; junction bases outside the gene matches: 8. Germline V gives CDR1 SQVTM, CDR2 ANQGSEA.

The chain joins TRBV7-2 to TRBJ2-5; TRBD2 matches 11 bases. With V trimmed by 1 base and J by 7 bases, 5 bases remained unmatched. Germline CDR1 is SGHTA and CDR2 is FQGNSA. This CDR3 comprises 15 residues. The CDR3 here is CASSLGLAGLGTQYF. The DNA of the CDR3 is TGTGCCAGCAGCTTAGGACTAGCGGGATTAGGGACCCAGTACTTC.

In its sample, this clonotype was seen a few times. V and J are TRBV12-3 or TRBV12-4 and TRBJ2-1; the match to TRBD2 covers 7 bases. The V segment lost 5 bases and the J segment 6 bases; nucleotides outside the gene matches: 10. The CDR3 runs 15 residues. The CDR3 spells CASSPRDYQSNEQFF. The CDR3 DNA follows: TGTGCCAGCAGTCCCCGGGACTATCAGTCCAATGAGCAGTTCTTC.

V gene TRBV5-6 combines with J gene TRBJ2-7; D not certain. Germline CDR1 SGHDT, CDR2 YYEEEE. CDR3 length: 15 residues. Trimming took 6 bases from V and 4 from J, leaving 20 bases between them. CDR3 sequence (DNA): TGTGCCAGCACCTCCTTCGAGAGCTTCCGTTACGAGCAGTACTTC. This sequence encodes CASTSFESFRYEQYF.

The chain recombines TRBV10-3 with TRBJ1-1, with D hard to call. Trimming pared 0 bases from V and 10 bases from J, leaving 15 bases between. The CDR3 length is 14 residues. Germline CDR1 is ENHRY and CDR2 is SYGVKD. The CDR3 DNA follows: TGTGCCATCAGTGAGTCGACGGGTGAGGTTGCAGCTTTCTTT. Protein sequence: CAISESTGEVAAFF.